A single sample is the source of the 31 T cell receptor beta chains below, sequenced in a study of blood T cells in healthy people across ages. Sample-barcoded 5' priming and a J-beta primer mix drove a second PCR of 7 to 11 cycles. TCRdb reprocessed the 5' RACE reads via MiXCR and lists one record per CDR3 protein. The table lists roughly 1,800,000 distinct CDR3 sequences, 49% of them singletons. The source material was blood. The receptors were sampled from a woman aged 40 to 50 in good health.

The CDR3 protein is CASRPIGGGGETQYF. DNA of the CDR3: TGTGCCAGCAGGCCCATCGGGGGCGGGGGTGAGACCCAGTACTTC. The chain carries TRBV7-9 and TRBJ2-5; tentatively, D is TRBD2 (7 bases). The CDR3 runs to 15 residues. Trimming left V 6 bases short and J 5 bases short, with 19 bases between. In germline, CDR1 is SEHNR, CDR2 FQNEAQ (reference sequence).

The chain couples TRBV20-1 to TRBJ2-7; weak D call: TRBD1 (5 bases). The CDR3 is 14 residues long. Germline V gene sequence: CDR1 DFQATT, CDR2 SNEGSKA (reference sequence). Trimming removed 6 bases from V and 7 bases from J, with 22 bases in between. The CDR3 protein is CSAPDSSTYNEQYF. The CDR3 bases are TGCAGTGCCCCCGACAGTTCCACCTACAATGAGCAGTACTTC.

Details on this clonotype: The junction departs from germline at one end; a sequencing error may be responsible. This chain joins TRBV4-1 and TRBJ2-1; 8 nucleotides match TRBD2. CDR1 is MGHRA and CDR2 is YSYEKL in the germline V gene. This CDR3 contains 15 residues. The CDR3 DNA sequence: TGCGCCAGCAGTCGCGAGACTAGCGCATACAATGAGCGGTTCTTC. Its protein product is CASSRETSAYNERFF.

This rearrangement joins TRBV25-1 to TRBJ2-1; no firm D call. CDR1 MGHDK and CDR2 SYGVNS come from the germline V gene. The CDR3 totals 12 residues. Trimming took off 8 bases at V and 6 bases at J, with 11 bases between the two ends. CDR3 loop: CASSGEPNEQFF. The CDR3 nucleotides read TGTGCCAGCTCTGGGGAACCCAATGAGCAGTTCTTC.

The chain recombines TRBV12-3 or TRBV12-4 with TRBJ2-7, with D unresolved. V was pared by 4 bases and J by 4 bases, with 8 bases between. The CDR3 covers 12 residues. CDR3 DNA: TGTGCCAGCAGTTCCACCAAGTACGAGCAGTACTTC. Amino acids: CASSSTKYEQYF.

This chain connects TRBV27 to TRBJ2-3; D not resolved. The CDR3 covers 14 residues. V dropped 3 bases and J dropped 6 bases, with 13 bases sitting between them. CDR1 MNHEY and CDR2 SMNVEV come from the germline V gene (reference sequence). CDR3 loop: CASSFSRVVDTQYF. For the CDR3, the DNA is TGTGCCAGCAGTTTCTCTAGGGTTGTGGATACGCAGTATTTT.

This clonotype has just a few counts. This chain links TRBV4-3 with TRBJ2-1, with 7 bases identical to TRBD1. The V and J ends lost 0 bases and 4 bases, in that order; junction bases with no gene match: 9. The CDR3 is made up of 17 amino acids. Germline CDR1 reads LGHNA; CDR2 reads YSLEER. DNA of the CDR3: TGCGCCAGCAGCCAAGAAGGAAGAGGGGGCAAGTACAATGAGCAGTTCTTC. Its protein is CASSQEGRGGKYNEQFF.

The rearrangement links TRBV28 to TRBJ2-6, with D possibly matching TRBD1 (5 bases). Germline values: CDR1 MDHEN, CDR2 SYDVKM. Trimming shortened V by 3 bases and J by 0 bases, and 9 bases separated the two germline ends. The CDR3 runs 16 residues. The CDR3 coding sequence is TGTGCCAGCAGTTTCAGGGCCCACTCTGGGGCCAACGTCCTGACTTTC. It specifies CASSFRAHSGANVLTF. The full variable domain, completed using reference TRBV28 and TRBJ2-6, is DVKVTQSSRYLVKRTGEKVFLECVQDMDHENMFWYRQDPGLGLRLIYFSYDVKMKEKGDIPEGYSVSREKKERFSLILESASTNQTSMYLCASSFRAHSGANVLTFGAGSRLTVL.

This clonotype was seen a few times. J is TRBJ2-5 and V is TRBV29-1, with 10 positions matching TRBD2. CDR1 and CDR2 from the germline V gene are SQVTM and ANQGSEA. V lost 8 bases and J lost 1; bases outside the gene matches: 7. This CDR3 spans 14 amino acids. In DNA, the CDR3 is TGCAGCATAAGCGGGGGGGCCTTCCAAGAGACCCAGTACTTC. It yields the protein CSISGGAFQETQYF.

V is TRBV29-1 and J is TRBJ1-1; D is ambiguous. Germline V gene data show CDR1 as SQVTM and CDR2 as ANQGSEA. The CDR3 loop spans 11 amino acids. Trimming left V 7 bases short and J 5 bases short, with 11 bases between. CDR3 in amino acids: CSAGRTTEAFF. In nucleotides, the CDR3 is TGCAGCGCCGGCAGGACGACTGAAGCTTTCTTT.

The CDR3 DNA sequence: TGCAGTGCTCGGACTAGCGGGGGGGCCTGGGAGCAGTTCTTC. Its protein is CSARTSGGAWEQFF. V and J are TRBV20-1 and TRBJ2-1; 15 nucleotides align to TRBD2. Germline V gives CDR1 DFQATT, CDR2 SNEGSKA (reference sequence). After removal of 5 bases from V and 10 bases from J, the junction contained 6 bases not matched to a gene. CDR3 size: 14 residues.

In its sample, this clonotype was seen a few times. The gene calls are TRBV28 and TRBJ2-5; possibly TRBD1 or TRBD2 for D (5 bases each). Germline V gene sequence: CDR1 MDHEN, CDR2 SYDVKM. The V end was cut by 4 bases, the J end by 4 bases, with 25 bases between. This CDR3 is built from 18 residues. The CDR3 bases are TGTGCCAGCAGTTCGACCGGGCCCGGGACCCACGGCCGAGAGACCCAGTACTTC. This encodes CASSSTGPGTHGRETQYF.

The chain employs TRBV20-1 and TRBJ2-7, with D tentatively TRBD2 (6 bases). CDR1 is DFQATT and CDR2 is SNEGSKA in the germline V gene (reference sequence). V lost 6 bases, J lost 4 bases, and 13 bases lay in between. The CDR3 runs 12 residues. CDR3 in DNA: TGCAGTGCAGGGACTCGCGAATACGAGCAGTACTTC. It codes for CSAGTREYEQYF.

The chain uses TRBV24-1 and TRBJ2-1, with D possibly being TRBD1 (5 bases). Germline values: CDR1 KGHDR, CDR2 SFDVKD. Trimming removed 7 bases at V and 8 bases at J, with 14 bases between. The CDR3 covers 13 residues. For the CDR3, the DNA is TGTGCCACCAGGGCATCAGGGATGGATGAGCAGTTCTTC. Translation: CATRASGMDEQFF.

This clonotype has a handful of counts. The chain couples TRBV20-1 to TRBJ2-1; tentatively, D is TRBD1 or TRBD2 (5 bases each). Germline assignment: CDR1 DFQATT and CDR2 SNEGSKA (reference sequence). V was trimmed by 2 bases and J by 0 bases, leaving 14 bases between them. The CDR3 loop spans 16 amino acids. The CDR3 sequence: CSARPITGGSYNEQFF. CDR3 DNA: TGCAGTGCTAGACCAATTACTGGGGGCTCCTACAATGAGCAGTTCTTC.

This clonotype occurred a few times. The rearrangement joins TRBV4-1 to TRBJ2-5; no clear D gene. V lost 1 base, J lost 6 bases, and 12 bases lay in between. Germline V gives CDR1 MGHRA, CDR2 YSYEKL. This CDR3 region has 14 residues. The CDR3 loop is CASSQGADGKTQYF. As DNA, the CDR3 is TGCGCCAGCAGCCAAGGTGCAGACGGAAAGACCCAGTACTTC.

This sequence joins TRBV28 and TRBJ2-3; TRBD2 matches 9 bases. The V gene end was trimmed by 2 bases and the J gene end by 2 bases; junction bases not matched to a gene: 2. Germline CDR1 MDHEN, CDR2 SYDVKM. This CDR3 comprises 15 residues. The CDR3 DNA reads TGTGCCAGCAGTTTAGGGACTAGCATCACAGATACGCAGTATTTT. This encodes CASSLGTSITDTQYF.

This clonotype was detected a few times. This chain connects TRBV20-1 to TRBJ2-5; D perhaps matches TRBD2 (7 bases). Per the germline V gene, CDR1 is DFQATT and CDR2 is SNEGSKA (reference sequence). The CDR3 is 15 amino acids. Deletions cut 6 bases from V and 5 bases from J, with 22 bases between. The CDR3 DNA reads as TGCAGTGCCCTGGGGGGGGCAAGTTTTCGGGAGACCCAGTACTTC. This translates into CSALGGASFRETQYF.

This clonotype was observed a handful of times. CDR3: CASSRGQGLSYEQYF. The CDR3 bases are TGCGCCAGCAGCCGAGGACAGGGCCTCTCCTACGAGCAGTACTTC. The chain has TRBV4-3 and TRBJ2-7; the match to TRBD1 covers 8 bases. J was trimmed by 0 bases and V by 4 bases; bases with no gene match: 5. This CDR3 spans 15 amino acids. Germline V gene sequence: CDR1 LGHNA, CDR2 YSLEER.

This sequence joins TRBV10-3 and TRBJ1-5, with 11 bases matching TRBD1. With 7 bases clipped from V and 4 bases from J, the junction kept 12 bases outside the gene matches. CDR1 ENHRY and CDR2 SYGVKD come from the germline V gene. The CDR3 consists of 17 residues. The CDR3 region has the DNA TGTGCCATCAACAGAAGGACAGGGGGCCTTGAGAATCAGCCCCAGCATTTT. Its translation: CAINRRTGGLENQPQHF.

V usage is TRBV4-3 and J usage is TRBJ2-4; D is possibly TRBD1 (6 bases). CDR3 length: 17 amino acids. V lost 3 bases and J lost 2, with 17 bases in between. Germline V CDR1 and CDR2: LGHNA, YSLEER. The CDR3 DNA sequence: TGCGCCAGCAGCCAGGGTTGGGACATCATGACCAAAAACATTCAGTACTTC. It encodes CASSQGWDIMTKNIQYF.

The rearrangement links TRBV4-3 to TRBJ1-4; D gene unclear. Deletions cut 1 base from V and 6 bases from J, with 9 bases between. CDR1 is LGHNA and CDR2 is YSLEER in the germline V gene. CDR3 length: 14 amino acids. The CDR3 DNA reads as TGCGCCAGCAGCCAAGCAGAACTATATGAAAAACTGTTTTTT. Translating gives CASSQAELYEKLFF.

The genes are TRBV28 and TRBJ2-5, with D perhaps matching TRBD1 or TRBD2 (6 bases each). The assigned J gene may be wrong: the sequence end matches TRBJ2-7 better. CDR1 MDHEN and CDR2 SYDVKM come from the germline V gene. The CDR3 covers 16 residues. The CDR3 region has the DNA TGTGCCAGCAGACCTTCGGGGGCGAGGAATCACTACGAGCAGTACTTC. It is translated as CASRPSGARNHYEQYF.

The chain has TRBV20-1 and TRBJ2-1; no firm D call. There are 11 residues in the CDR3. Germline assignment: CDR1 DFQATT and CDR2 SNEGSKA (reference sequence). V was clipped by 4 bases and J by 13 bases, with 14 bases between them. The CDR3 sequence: CSAKRLRIQFF. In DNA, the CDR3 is TGCAGTGCTAAACGGCTCCGGATACAGTTCTTC.

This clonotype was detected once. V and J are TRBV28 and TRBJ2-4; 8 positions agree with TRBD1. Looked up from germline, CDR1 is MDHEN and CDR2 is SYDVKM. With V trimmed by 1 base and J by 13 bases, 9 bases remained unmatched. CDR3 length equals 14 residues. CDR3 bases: TGTGCCAGCAGTTTATCAGGGGGCTATAGGGACCAGTACTTC. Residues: CASSLSGGYRDQYF.

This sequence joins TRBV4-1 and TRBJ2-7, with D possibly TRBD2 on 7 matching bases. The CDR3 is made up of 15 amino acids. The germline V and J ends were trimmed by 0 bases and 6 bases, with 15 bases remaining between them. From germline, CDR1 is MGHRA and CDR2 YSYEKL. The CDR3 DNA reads TGCGCCAGCAGCCAAGAGTACACGGGGGGCTGCGAGCAGTACTTC. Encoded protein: CASSQEYTGGCEQYF.

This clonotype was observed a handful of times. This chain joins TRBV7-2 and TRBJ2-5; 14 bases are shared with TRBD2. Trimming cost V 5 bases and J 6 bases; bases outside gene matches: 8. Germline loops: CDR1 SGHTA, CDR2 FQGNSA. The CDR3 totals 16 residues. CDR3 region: CASSPPGLAGAQTQYF. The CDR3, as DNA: TGTGCCAGCAGCCCTCCGGGACTAGCGGGGGCCCAGACCCAGTACTTC. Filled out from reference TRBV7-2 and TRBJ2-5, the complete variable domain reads GAGVSQSPSNKVTEKGKDVELRCDPISGHTALYWYRQSLGQGLEFLIYFQGNSAPDKSGLPSDRFSAERTGGSVSTLTIQRTQQEDSAVYLCASSPPGLAGAQTQYFGPGTRLLVL.

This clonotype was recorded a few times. CDR3 nucleotides: TGCAGCGTTGTAGGGCGGTTAAGCTATGGCTACACCTTC. This encodes CSVVGRLSYGYTF. The gene calls are TRBV29-1 and TRBJ1-2; D is unresolved. V shed 4 bases and J shed 4 bases, with 13 bases lying between them. Germline V gene lookup returns CDR1 SQVTM and CDR2 ANQGSEA. The CDR3 length is 13 residues.

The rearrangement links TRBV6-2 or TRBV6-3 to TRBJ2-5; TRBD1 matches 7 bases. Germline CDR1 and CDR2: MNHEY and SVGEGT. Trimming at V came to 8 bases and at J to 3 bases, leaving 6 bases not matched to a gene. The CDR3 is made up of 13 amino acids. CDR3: CASCEGAEETQYF. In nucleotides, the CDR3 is TGTGCCAGCTGTGAGGGGGCCGAAGAGACCCAGTACTTC.

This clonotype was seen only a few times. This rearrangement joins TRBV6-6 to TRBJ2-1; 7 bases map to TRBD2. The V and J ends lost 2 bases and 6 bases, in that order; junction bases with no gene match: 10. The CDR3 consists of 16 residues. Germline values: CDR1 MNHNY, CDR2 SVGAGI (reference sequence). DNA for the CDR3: TGTGCCAGCAGTTACCCTGGACTAGACCCCAGCAATGAGCAGTTCTTC. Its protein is CASSYPGLDPSNEQFF.

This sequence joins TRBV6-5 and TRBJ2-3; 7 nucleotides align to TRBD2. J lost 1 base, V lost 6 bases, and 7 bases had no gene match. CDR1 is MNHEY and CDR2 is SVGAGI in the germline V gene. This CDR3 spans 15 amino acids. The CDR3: CASRPQRGRTDTQYF. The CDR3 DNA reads TGTGCCAGCAGACCCCAGCGGGGACGCACAGATACGCAGTATTTT.